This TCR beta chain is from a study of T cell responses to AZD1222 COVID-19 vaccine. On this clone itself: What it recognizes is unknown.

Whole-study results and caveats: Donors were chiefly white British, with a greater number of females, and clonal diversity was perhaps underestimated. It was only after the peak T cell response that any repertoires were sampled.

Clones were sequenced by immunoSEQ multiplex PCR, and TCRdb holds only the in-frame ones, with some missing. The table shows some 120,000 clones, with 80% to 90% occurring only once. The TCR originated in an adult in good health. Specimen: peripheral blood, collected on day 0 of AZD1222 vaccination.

The CDR3: CASSSQTTWNTGELFF. CDR3 nucleotide sequence: TGTGCCAGCAGCTCCCAGACCACCTGGAACACCGGGGAGCTGTTTTTT. The V call is TRBV7-3, the J call TRBJ2-2; D gene uncertain. Germline lookup yields CDR1 SGHTA and CDR2 FQGTGA. CDR3 length: 16 amino acids. V was pared by 4 bases and J by 1 base, with 13 bases between.